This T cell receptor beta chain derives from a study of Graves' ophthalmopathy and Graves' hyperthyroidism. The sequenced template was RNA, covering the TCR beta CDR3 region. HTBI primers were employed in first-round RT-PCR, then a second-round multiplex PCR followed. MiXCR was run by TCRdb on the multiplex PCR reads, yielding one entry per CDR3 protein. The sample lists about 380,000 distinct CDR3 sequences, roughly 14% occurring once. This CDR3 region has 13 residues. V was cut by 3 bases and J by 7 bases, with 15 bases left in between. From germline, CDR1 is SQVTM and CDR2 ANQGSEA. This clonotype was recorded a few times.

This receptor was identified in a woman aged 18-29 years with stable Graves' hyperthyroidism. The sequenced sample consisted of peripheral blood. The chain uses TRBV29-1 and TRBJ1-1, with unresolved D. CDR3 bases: TGCAGCGTTGATAGGCAGGTTTCGGGTGAAGCTTTCTTT. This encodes CSVDRQVSGEAFF.